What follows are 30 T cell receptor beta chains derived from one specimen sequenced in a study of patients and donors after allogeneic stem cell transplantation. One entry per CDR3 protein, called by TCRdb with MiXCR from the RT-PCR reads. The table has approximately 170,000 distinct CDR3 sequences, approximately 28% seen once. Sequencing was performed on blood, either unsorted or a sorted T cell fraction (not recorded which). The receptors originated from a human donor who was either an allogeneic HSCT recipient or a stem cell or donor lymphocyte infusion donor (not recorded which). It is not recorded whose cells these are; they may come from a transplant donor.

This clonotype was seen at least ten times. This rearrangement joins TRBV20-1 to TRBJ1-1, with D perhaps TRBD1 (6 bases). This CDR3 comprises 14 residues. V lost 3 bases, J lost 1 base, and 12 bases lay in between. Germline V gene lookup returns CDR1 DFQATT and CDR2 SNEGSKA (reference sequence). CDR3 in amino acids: CSARPPTGNTEAFF. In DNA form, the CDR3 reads TGCAGTGCTAGGCCCCCGACAGGGAACACTGAAGCTTTCTTT.

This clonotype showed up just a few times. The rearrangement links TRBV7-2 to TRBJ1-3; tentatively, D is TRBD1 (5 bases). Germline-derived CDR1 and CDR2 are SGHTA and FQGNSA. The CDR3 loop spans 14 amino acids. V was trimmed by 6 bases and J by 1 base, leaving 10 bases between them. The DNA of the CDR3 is TGTGCCAGCAGGTTCGACAGATCTGGAAACACCATATATTTT. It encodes CASRFDRSGNTIYF.

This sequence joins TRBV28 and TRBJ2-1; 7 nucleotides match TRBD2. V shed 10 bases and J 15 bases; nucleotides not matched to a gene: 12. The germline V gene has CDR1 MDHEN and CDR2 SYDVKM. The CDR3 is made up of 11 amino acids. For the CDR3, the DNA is TGTGCCATCCGGGACTACACACTCTCGTTCTTC. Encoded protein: CAIRDYTLSFF.

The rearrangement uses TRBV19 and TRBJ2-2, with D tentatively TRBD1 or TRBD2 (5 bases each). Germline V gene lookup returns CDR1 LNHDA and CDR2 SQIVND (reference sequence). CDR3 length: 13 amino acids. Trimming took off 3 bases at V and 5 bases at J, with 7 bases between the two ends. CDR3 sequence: CASSIEGTGELFF. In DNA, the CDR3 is TGTGCCAGTAGTATCGAGGGGACCGGGGAGCTGTTTTTT.

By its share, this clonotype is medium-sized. CDR3 in DNA: TGTGCCAGCAGCTTAGGGACCTATGGCTACACCTTC. Amino acid sequence: CASSLGTYGYTF. The gene calls are TRBV7-9 and TRBJ1-2, with D uncertain. CDR1 and CDR2 from the germline V gene are SEHNR and FQNEAQ (reference sequence). The CDR3 runs to 12 residues. V was clipped by 1 base and J by 4 bases, with 4 bases between them.

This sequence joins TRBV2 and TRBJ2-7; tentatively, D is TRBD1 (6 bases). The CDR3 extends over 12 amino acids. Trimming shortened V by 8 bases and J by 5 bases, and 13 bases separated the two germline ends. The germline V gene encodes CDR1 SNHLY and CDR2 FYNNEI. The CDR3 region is CASRQQGDEQYF. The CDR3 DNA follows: TGTGCCAGCCGACAACAGGGTGACGAGCAGTACTTC.

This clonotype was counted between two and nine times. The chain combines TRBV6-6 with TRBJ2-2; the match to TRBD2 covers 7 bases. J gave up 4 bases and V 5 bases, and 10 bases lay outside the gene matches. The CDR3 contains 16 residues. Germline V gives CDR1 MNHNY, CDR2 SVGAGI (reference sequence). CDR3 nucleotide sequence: TGTGCCAGCAGTAAACGGACTAGTCGCAGCACCGGGGAGCTGTTTTTT. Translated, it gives CASSKRTSRSTGELFF.

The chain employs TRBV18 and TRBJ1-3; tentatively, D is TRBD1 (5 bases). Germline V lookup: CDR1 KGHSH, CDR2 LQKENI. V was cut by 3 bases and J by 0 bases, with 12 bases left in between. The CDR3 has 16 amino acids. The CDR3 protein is CASSPAARGSGNTIYF. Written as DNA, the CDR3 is TGTGCCAGCTCACCGGCCGCAAGGGGCTCTGGAAACACCATATATTTT.

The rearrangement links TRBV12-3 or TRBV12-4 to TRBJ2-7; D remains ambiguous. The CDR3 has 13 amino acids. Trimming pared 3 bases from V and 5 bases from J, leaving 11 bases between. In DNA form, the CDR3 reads TGTGCCAGCAGTTTTGGTTGGCCGGACGAGCAGTACTTC. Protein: CASSFGWPDEQYF.

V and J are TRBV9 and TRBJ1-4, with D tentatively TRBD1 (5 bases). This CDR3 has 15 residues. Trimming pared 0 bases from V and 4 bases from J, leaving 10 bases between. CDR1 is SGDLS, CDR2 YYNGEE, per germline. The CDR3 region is CASSVGGERNEKLFF. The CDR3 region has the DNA TGTGCCAGCAGCGTAGGAGGGGAACGTAATGAAAAACTGTTTTTT.

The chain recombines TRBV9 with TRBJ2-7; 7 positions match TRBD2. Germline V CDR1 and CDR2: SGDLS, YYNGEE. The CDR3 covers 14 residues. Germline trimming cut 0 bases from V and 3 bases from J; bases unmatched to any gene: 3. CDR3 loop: CASSVGAGVYEQYF. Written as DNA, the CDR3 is TGTGCCAGCAGCGTAGGGGCGGGAGTCTACGAGCAGTACTTC.

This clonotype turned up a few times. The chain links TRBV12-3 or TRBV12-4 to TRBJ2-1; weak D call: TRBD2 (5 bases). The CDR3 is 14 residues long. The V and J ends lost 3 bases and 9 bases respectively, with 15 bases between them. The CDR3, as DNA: TGTGCCAGCAGTTTCGGAAGGCTAGCCGCTGAGCAGTTCTTC. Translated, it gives CASSFGRLAAEQFF.

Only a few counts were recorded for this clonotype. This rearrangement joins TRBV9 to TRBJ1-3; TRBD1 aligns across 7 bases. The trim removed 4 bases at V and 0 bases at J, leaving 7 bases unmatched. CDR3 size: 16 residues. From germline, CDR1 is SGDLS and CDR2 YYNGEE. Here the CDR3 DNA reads TGTGCCAGCAGCATCCGGACAGGCCGCTCTGGAAACACCATATATTTT. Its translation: CASSIRTGRSGNTIYF.

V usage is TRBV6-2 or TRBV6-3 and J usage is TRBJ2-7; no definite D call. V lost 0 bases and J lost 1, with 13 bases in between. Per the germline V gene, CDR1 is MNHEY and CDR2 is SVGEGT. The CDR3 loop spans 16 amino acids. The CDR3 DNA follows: TGTGCCAGCAGTTACTCGAGTAGGGATCTTTCCTACGAGCAGTACTTC. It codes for CASSYSSRDLSYEQYF.

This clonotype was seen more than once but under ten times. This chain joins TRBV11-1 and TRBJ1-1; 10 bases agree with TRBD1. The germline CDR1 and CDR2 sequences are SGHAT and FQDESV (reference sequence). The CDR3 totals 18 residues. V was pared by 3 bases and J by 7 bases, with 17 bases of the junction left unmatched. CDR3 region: CASSFTDRGHFLRVEAFF. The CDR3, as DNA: TGTGCCAGCAGCTTTACTGACAGGGGGCATTTCCTCAGGGTTGAAGCTTTCTTT.

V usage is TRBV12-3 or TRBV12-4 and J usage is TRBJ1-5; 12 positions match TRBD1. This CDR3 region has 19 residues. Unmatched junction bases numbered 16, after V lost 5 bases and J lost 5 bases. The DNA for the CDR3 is TGTGCCAGCAGTATATCGTCCGGGACAGGGGGCTTTCGGGATCAGCCCCAGCATTTT. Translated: CASSISSGTGGFRDQPQHF.

The CDR3 reads CATGGAYEQYF. In DNA form, the CDR3 reads TGTGCCACCGGGGGGGCCTACGAGCAGTACTTC. V is TRBV2 and J is TRBJ2-7; 8 bases fit TRBD2. The length of the CDR3 is 11 residues. With V trimmed by 10 bases and J by 2 bases, 1 base remained unmatched. Germline loops: CDR1 SNHLY, CDR2 FYNNEI.

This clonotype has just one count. The CDR3 sequence: CSASSGETPLYEQYF. CDR3 DNA sequence: TGCAGTGCTAGCAGTGGGGAGACACCCTTGTACGAGCAGTACTTC. The gene calls are TRBV20-1 and TRBJ2-7; tentative D call: TRBD2 (5 bases). With 3 bases removed from V and 4 bases from J, the gap between germline ends came to 19 bases. Germline values: CDR1 DFQATT, CDR2 SNEGSKA (reference sequence). The CDR3 spans 15 residues.

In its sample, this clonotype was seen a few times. CDR3 bases: TGCAGTGCTAGGGGACAGATCTACGAGCAGTACTTC. Amino acids: CSARGQIYEQYF. The gene calls are TRBV20-1 and TRBJ2-7; 7 bases match TRBD1. Germline CDR1 is DFQATT and CDR2 is SNEGSKA (reference sequence). The CDR3 sequence is 12 residues long. The J segment lost 3 bases and the V segment lost 3 bases, leaving 2 bases of the junction unmatched.

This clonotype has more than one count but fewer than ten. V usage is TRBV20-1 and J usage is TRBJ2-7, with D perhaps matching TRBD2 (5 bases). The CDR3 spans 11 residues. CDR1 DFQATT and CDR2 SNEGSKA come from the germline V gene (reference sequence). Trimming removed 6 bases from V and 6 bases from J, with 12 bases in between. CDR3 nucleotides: TGCAGTGCACCACGGGAACGCGAGCAGTACTTC. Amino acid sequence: CSAPREREQYF.

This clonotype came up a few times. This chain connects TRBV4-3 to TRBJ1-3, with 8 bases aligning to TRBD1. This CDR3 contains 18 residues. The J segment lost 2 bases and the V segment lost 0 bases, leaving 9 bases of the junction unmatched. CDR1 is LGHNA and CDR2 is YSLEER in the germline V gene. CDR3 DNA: TGCGCCAGCAGCCAAGATGGGACAGGCCTTTACCCTGGAAACACCATATATTTT. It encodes CASSQDGTGLYPGNTIYF.

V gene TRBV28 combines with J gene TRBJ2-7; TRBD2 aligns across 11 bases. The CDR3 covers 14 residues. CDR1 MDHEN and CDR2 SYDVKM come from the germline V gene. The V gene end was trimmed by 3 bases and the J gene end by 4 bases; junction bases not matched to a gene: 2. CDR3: CASSFPSGRYEQYF. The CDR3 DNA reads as TGTGCCAGCAGTTTCCCTAGCGGGAGGTACGAGCAGTACTTC.

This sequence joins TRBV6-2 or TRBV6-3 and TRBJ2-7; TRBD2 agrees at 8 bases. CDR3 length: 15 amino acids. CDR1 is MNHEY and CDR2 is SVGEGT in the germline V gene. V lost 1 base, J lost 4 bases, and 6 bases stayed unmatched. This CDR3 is CASSYWREVWYEQYF. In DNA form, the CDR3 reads TGTGCCAGCAGTTACTGGCGGGAGGTCTGGTACGAGCAGTACTTC.

The CDR3 here is CSASRGQRTEQYF. The CDR3 DNA is TGCAGTGCTAGTCGGGGACAGAGGACCGAGCAGTACTTC. The chain uses TRBV20-1 and TRBJ2-7; 7 bases align to TRBD1. Germline CDR1 DFQATT, CDR2 SNEGSKA (reference sequence). J gave up 6 bases and V 3 bases, and 8 bases lay outside the gene matches. The CDR3 runs to 13 residues.

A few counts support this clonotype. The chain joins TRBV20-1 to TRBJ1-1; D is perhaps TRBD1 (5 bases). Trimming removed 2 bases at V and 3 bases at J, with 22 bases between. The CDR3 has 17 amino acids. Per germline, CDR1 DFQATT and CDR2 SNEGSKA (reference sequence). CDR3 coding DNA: TGCAGTGCTAGAAGCATCCGGGACCCGAGTCGGGACACTGAAGCTTTCTTT. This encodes CSARSIRDPSRDTEAFF.

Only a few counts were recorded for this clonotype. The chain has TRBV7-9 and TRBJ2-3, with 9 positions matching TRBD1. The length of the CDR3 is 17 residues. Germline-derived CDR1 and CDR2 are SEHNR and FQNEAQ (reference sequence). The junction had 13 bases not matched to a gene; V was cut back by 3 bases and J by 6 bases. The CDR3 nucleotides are TGTGCCAGCAGCTTTACCCCCCGGGACAGGGCATCGGATACGCAGTATTTT. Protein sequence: CASSFTPRDRASDTQYF. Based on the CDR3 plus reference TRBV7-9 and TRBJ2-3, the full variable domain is DTGVSQNPRHKITKRGQNVTFRCDPISEHNRLYWYRQTLGQGPEFLTYFQNEAQLEKSRLLSDRFSAERPKGSFSTLEIQRTEQGDSAMYLCASSFTPRDRASDTQYFGPGTRLTVL.

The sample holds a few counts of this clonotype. The DNA for the CDR3 is TGTGCCACCAGCAGAGATCCTGACCTGAACACTGAAGCTTTCTTT. Protein: CATSRDPDLNTEAFF. This rearrangement joins TRBV15 to TRBJ1-1, with D uncertain. V lost 0 bases and J lost 0, with 8 bases in between. The CDR3 is 15 residues long. Germline loops: CDR1 LNHNV, CDR2 YYDKDF (reference sequence). The full variable domain, with the rest looked up from reference TRBV15 and TRBJ1-1, is DAMVIQNPRYQVTQFGKPVTLSCSQTLNHNVMYWYQQKSSQAPKLLFHYYDKDFNNEADTPDNFQSRRPNTSFCFLDIRSPGLGDTAMYLCATSRDPDLNTEAFFGQGTRLTVV.

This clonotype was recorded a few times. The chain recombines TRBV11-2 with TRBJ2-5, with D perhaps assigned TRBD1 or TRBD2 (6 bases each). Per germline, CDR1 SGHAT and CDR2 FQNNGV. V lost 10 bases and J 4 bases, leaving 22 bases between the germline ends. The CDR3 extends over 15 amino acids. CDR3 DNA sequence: TGTGCCACCCAGACAGGCTGGGGTAGCGGAGAGACCCAGTACTTC. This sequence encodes CATQTGWGSGETQYF.

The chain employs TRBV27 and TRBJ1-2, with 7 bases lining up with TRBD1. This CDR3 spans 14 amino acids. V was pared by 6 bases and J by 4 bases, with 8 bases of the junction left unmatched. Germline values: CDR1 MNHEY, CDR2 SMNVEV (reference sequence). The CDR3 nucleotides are TGTGCCAGCAGACCCGGGGACAGACCCTATGGCTACACCTTC. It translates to CASRPGDRPYGYTF.

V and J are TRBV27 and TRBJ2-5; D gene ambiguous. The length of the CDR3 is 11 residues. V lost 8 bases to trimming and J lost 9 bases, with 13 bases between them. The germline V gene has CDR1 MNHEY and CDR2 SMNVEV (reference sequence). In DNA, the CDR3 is TGTGCCAGCGGGGTGCAAGTAGCCCAGTACTTC. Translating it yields CASGVQVAQYF.